The source of this T cell receptor beta chain is a study of blood T cell repertoires in COVID-19. Study information: There were acute and convalescent COVID-19 samples, and they came from the United States, Italy and Spain. The analysed material was cDNA or gDNA that came from T cells, B-cell-depleted T cells, or PBMCs.

Authors' analysis steps: Researchers report that nucleated cell counts were estimated from reference gene primer amplification. The method was immunoSEQ multiplex PCR; TCRdb's version includes in-frame clones alone and lacks a portion of them. V, J and clone size reflect that table, while D and trimming were determined from the DNA. The sample consists of roughly 240,000 clones, 86% of them appearing once. This CDR3 contains 15 residues. Trimming stripped 2 bases from V and 4 bases from J, with 14 bases between. Germline V lookup: CDR1 KGHSH, CDR2 LQKENI. Those enrolled in Seattle joined during active infection and were followed longitudinally afterward.

The sequencing input was peripheral blood. This TCR was sampled from a woman older than 75 with COVID-19, enrolled during active disease. The V gene is TRBV18, the J gene TRBJ1-2; D not resolved. CDR3 DNA sequence: TGTGCCAGCTCACCAGGGCCCCCCCCGAGCTATGGCTACACCTTC. Amino acid sequence: CASSPGPPPSYGYTF.